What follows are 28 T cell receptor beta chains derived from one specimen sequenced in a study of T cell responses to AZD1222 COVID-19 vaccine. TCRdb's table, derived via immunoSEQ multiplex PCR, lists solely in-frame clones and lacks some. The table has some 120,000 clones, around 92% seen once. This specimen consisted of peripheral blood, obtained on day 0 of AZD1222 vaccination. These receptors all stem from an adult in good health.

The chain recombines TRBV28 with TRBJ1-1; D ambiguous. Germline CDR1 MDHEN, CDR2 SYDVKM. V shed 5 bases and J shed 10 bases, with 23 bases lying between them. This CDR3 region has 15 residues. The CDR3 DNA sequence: TGTGCCAGCAGTCCAACGGCCTCCCTCGGTTGGGGAGCTTTCTTT. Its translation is CASSPTASLGWGAFF.

CDR3 nucleotides: TGTGCCACCAGCAGAGAACGGGACAGGGGGCAGCCCGGGGAGCTGTTTTTT. It specifies CATSRERDRGQPGELFF. This chain uses TRBV15 with TRBJ2-2, with TRBD1 matching 12 bases. CDR1 is LNHNV and CDR2 is YYDKDF in the germline V gene (reference sequence). CDR3 size: 17 residues. The V and J ends lost 0 bases and 6 bases, in that order; junction bases with no gene match: 5.

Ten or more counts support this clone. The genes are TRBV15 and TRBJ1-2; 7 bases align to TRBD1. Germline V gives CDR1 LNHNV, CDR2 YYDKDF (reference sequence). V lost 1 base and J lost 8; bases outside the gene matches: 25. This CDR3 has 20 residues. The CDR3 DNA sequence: TGTGCCACCAGCAGAGTCGAGGGAGAATTGACAGGGACCTCGAGGCCAGGCTACACCTTC. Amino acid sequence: CATSRVEGELTGTSRPGYTF.

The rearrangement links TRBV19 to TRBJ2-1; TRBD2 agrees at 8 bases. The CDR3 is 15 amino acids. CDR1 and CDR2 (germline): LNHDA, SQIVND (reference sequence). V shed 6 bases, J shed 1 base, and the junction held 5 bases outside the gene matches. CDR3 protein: CASSRGLGSYNEQFF. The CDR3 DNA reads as TGTGCCAGTAGCCGGGGACTAGGATCCTACAATGAGCAGTTCTTC.

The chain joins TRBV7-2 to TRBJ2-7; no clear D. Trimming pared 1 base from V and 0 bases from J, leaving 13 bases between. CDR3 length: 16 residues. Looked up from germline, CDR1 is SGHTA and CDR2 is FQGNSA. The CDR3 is CASSLVASPSSYEQYF. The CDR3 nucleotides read TGTGCCAGCAGCTTAGTAGCCTCGCCGAGCTCCTACGAGCAGTACTTC.

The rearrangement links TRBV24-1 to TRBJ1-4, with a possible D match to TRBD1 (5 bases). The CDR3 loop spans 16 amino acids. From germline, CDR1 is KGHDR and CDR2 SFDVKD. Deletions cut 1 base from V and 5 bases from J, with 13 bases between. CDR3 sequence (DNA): TGTGCCACCAGTGATTTCGTGCAGGGTCTAAATGAAAAACTGTTTTTT. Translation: CATSDFVQGLNEKLFF.

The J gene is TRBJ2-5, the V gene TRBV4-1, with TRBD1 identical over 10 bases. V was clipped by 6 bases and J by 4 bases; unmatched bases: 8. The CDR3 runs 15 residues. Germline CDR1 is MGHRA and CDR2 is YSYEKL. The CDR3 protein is CASSLSDRGVETQYF. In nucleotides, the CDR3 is TGCGCCAGCAGTCTCTCGGACAGGGGGGTAGAGACCCAGTACTTC.

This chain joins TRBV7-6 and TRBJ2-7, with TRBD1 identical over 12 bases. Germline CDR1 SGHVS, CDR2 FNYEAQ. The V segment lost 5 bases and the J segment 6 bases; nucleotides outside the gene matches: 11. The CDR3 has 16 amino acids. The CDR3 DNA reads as TGTGCCAGCAGCCTCAACCAGGGGACAGGGGGCCTCGAGCAGTACTTC. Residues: CASSLNQGTGGLEQYF.

The CDR3 DNA reads as TGTGCCAGCTCACCACGGCCAGGGGGTTTTAACACTGAAGCTTTCTTT. Its protein product is CASSPRPGGFNTEAFF. The rearrangement uses TRBV18 and TRBJ1-1; 7 nucleotides line up with TRBD1. V was pared by 1 base and J by 2 bases, with 7 bases of the junction left unmatched. The V gene's germline CDR1 is KGHSH and CDR2 LQKENI. CDR3 length: 16 residues.

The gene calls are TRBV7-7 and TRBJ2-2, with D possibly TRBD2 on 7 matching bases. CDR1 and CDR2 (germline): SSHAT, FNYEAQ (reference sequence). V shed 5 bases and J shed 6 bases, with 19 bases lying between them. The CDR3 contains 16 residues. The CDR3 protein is CASSHGAGAVAGELFF. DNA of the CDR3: TGTGCCAGCAGCCATGGCGCGGGGGCAGTCGCCGGGGAGCTGTTTTTT.

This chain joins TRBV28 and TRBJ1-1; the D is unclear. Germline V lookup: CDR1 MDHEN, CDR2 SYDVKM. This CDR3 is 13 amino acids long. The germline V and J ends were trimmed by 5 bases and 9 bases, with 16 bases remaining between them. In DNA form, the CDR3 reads TGTGCCAGCAGTCCTTCGGTCCACCTGAAAGCTTTCTTT. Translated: CASSPSVHLKAFF.

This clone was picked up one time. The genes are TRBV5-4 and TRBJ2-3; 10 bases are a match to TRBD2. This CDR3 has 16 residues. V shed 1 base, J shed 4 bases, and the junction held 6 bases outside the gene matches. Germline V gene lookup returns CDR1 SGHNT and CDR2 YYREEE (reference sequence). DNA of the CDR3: TGTGCCAGCAGCTTGCTGAGCGGGGGGGCATCAGATACGCAGTATTTT. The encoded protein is CASSLLSGGASDTQYF.

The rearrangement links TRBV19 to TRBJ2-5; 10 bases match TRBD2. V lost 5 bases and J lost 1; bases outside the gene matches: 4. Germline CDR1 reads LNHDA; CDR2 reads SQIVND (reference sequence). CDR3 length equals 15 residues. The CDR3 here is CASSLWTSGQETQYF. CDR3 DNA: TGTGCCAGTAGTCTTTGGACTAGCGGCCAAGAGACCCAGTACTTC.

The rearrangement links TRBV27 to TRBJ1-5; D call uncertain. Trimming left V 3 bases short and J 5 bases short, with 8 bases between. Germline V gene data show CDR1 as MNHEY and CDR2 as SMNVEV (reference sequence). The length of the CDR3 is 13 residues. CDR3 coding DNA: TGTGCCAGCAGTTTGTCGCGGGATCAGCCCCAGCATTTT. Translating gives CASSLSRDQPQHF.

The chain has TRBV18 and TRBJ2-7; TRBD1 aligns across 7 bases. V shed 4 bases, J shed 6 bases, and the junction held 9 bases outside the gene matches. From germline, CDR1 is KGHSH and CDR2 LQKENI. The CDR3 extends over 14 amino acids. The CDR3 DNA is TGTGCCAGCTCACTCAGCTCCACAGGGGTCGAGCAGTACTTC. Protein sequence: CASSLSSTGVEQYF.

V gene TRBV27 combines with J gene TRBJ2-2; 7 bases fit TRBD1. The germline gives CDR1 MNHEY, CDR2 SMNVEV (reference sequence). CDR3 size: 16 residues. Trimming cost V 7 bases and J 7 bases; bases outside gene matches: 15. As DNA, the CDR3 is TGTGCCAGCATGAGGGGACAGTTTGGTTCGGGCGGGGAGCTGTTTTTT. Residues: CASMRGQFGSGGELFF.

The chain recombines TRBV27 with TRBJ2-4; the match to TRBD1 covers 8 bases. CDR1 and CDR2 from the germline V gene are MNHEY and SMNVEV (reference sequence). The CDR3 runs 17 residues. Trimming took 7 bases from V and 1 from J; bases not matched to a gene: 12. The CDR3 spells CASKPGQATGAKNIQYF. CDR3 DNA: TGTGCCAGCAAGCCGGGACAGGCCACAGGGGCCAAAAACATTCAGTACTTC.

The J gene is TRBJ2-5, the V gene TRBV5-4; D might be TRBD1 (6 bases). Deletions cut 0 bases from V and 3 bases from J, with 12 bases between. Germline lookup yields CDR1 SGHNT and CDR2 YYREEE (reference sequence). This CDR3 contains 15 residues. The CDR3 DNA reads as TGTGCCAGCAGCTTGGTGTCTGGGGGCGAAGAGACCCAGTACTTC. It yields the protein CASSLVSGGEETQYF.

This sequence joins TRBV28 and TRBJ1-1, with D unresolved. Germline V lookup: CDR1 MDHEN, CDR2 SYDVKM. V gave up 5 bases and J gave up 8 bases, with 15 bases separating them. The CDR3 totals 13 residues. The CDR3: CASSPSDGDEAFF. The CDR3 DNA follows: TGTGCCAGCAGTCCTTCGGATGGAGACGAAGCTTTCTTT.

CDR3 loop: CASSPLGGQPQHF. CDR3 DNA: TGTGCCAGCAGCCCCCTGGGGGGTCAGCCCCAGCATTTT. This chain joins TRBV6-5 and TRBJ1-5; D is possibly TRBD1 (5 bases). Trimming removed 6 bases at V and 6 bases at J, with 12 bases between. Germline CDR1 MNHEY, CDR2 SVGAGI. CDR3 length equals 13 residues.

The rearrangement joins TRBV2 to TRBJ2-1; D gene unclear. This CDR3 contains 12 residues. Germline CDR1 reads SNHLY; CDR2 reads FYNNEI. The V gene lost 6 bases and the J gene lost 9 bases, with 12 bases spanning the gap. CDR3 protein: CASRRLVSEQFF. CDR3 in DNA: TGTGCCAGCAGGAGGCTAGTTAGTGAGCAGTTCTTC.

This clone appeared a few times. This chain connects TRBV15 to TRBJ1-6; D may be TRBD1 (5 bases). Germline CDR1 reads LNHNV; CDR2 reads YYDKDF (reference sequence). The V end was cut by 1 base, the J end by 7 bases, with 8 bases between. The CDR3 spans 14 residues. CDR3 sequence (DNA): TGTGCCACCAGCAGAGGGTCAGGGAATTCACCCCTCCACTTT. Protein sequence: CATSRGSGNSPLHF.

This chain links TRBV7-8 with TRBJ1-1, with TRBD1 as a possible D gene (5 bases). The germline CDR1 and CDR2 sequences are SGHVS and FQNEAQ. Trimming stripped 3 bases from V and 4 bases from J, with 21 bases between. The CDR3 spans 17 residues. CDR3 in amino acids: CASSLGMNVGASTEAFF. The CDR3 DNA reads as TGTGCCAGCAGCTTGGGAATGAACGTTGGGGCTTCCACTGAAGCTTTCTTT.

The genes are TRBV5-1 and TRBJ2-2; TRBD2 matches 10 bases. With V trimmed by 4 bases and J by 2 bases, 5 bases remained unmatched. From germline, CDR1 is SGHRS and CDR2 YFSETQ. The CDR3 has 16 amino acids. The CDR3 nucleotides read TGCGCCAGCAGCGCCCCTAGCGGGAGCAACACCGGGGAGCTGTTTTTT. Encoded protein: CASSAPSGSNTGELFF.

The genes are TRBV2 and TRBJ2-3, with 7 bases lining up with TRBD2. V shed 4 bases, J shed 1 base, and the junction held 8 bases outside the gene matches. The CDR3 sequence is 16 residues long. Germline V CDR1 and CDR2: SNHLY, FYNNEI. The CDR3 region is CASSGRARERTDTQYF. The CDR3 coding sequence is TGTGCCAGCAGTGGGAGAGCGCGGGAGCGCACAGATACGCAGTATTTT.

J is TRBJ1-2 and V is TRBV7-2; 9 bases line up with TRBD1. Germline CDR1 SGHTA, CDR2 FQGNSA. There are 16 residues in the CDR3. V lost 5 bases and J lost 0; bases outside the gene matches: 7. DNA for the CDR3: TGTGCCAGCAGCCCGCAAGGGACAGGGTCTAACTATGGCTACACCTTC. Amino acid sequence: CASSPQGTGSNYGYTF.

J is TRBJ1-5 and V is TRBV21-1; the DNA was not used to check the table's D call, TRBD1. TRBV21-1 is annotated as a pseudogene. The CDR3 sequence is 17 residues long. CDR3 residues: CATNSVLGHLSNQPQHF. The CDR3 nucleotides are TGTGCCACCAATTCGGTTTTGGGACACCTTAGCAATCAGCCCCAGCATTTT.

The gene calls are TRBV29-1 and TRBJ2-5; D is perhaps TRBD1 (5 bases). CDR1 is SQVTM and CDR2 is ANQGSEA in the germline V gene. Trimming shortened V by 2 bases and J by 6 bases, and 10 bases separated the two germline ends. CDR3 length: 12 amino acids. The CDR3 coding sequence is TGCAGCGTTGAACAGGGTAGGAAGACCCAGTACTTC. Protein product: CSVEQGRKTQYF.